A selection of T cell receptor beta chains follows, all from one sample in a study of T cell repertoires in cytomegalovirus infection. In TCRdb, the reads were re-called with MiXCR into one record per CDR3 protein. The table has around 260,000 distinct CDR3 sequences, around 8.7% seen once. The sequenced material came from PBMCs. The receptors originated from a human donor in good health (CMV status not recorded). Some clones in this sample may be carry-over from other donors' samples. CDR3s leave out the opening cysteine and the closing phenylalanine or tryptophan.

TRBJ2-6	TRBV10-3	AISDPTGTSGGNLLAGANVLT
TRBJ2-7	TRBV20-1	SARDLGTSGQSSYEQY
TRBJ2-7	TRBV25-1	ASNPGHEQY
TRBJ2-1	TRBV6-2/TRBV6-3	ASRRIQREVGNEQF
TRBJ2-3	TRBV28	ASSLLQGFEY
TRBJ1-1	TRBV4-1	ASSQDWANTEAF
TRBJ2-5	TRBV7-7	ASSSSRDRGETQY
TRBJ2-1	TRBV28	ASSRTGTEQF
TRBJ1-6	TRBV4-1	ASSSSGTGAYNSPLH
TRBJ2-3	TRBV7-4	ASSPGTSGSWFGDTQY
TRBJ2-5	TRBV7-9	ASSRGQGQETQY
TRBJ2-5	TRBV7-6	ASSLLEKETQY
TRBJ2-7	TRBV18	ASSPRASGTYEQY
TRBJ1-2	TRBV5-1	ASRTPGQVYGYT
TRBJ1-6	TRBV7-2	ASSLVGGQGNSPLH
TRBJ2-7	TRBV14	ASSQQTGPRAIYEQY
TRBJ1-1	TRBV12-3/TRBV12-4	ASARTGGLTEAF
TRBJ2-7	TRBV29-1	SVAPTGLNYEQY
TRBJ1-2	TRBV6-6	ASSYSTGTYGYT
TRBJ2-1	TRBV10-2	ASSFTSGSIDEQF
TRBJ1-1	TRBV4-3	ASSQTSGGVTEAF
TRBJ1-6	TRBV7-8	ASSFGLQGASPLH
TRBJ2-1	TRBV7-2	ASSPDRGREQF
TRBJ2-3	TRBV14	ASSQIGRGPTDTQY
TRBJ1-6	TRBV12-3/TRBV12-4	ASSLVGGSSPLH
TRBJ1-1	TRBV7-9	ASSLGSGTGGTEAF
TRBJ2-5	TRBV7-3	ASSAADRGKETQY
TRBJ2-3	TRBV7-2	ASSLAARGTQY
TRBJ1-1	TRBV7-8	ASSSMDRGGF
TRBJ2-2	TRBV29-1	SARDTDTGELF
TRBJ1-2	TRBV28	ASSQGGGGYYGYT
TRBJ1-3	TRBV30	AWSVLFGRTTGNTIY
TRBJ2-3	TRBV5-1	ASSPGTSGRAIDTQY
TRBJ2-6	TRBV28	ASTKGGSGANVLT
TRBJ2-7	TRBV11-3	ASSLDQGLGYEQY
TRBJ2-1	TRBV28	ASSPARGHNEQF
TRBJ2-5	TRBV12-3/TRBV12-4	ASSAPLGTGTQY
TRBJ2-1	TRBV9	ASSADKFHEQF
TRBJ1-4	TRBV19	ASSTAGRATNEKLF
TRBJ2-3	TRBV7-9	ASSPWQRGGTDTQY
TRBJ1-4	TRBV6-6	ASSQPGNNEKLF
TRBJ2-5	TRBV7-2	ASSLVVVAQETQY
TRBJ2-7	TRBV7-2	ASSRNGGGEQY
TRBJ2-3	TRBV5-1	ASSSGTSGIADTQY
TRBJ2-3	TRBV6-5	ASRSGQSGTDTQY